The rows below give T cell receptor beta chains drawn from one sample of a study of cytomegalovirus exposure and HLA in healthy donors. The protocol was immunoSEQ multiplex PCR, while the TCRdb copy is restricted to in-frame clones and leaves out a portion. Across roughly 100,000 clones, the top ten clones capture about 3% of the sample. Sequencing was done on a sample of PBMCs. The receptors stem from a man in his forties or fifties in good health and CMV-seronegative. The CDR3 runs from the conserved cysteine through the conserved F or W. Each record gives: J gene, D gene, V gene, CDR3 protein, CDR3 DNA. A D gene is named only where the DNA matches it firmly.

TRBJ1-2	.	TRBV5-1	CASSLAGEAHYGYTF	TGCGCCAGCAGCTTGGCCGGGGAGGCCCACTATGGCTACACCTTC
TRBJ2-7	.	TRBV11-2	CASSLDSLSSYEQYF	TGTGCCAGCAGCTTAGATTCGCTGAGCTCCTACGAGCAGTACTTC
TRBJ2-2	.	TRBV9	CASSVVPRGGIGELFF	TGTGCCAGCAGCGTAGTCCCCCGAGGTGGCATCGGGGAGCTGTTTTTT
TRBJ1-3	.	TRBV5-1	CASSLGPPSSGNTIYF	TGCGCCAGCAGCTTGGGGCCCCCAAGCTCTGGAAACACCATATATTTT
TRBJ2-3	TRBD2	TRBV5-1	CASSFTSGGRTDTQYF	TGCGCCAGCAGCTTTACTAGCGGGGGAAGGACAGATACGCAGTATTTT
TRBJ2-3	.	TRBV27	CASSLLQGSSGTQYF	TGTGCCAGCAGTTTATTACAGGGATCCTCGGGTACGCAGTATTTT
TRBJ2-1	.	TRBV7-9	CASSLWTAYNEQFF	TGTGCCAGCAGCTTATGGACAGCTTACAATGAGCAGTTCTTC
TRBJ2-7	.	TRBV28	CASSSDYEQYF	TGTGCCAGCAGTTCAGACTACGAGCAGTACTTC
TRBJ2-1	.	TRBV6-4	CASSGRNNEQFF	TGTGCCAGCAGTGGCAGAAACAATGAGCAGTTCTTC
TRBJ2-6	TRBD1	TRBV27	CASSPHTGAVGANVLTF	TGTGCCAGCAGTCCGCACACAGGGGCTGTTGGGGCCAACGTCCTGACTTTC
TRBJ2-7	TRBD1	TRBV5-4	CASSQDRGLSYEQYF	TGTGCCAGCAGCCAGGACAGGGGGCTCTCCTACGAGCAGTACTTC
TRBJ2-5	.	TRBV19	CASSLAETQYF	TGTGCCAGTAGTCTAGCGGAGACCCAGTACTTC
TRBJ2-3	TRBD1	TRBV20-1	CSAPGTGEQYF	TGCAGTGCACCCGGGACAGGGGAGCAGTATTTT
TRBJ2-5	TRBD2	TRBV10-3	CAIRDSGGAERTQYF	TGTGCCATCAGAGATAGCGGGGGGGCCGAGAGGACCCAGTACTTC
TRBJ1-6	.	TRBV5-4	CASSGGTQGSNSPLHF	TGTGCCAGCAGCGGAGGAACCCAGGGGTCTAATTCACCCCTCCACTTT
TRBJ2-1	TRBD1	TRBV7-8	CASSLFGTDYNEQFF	TGTGCCAGCAGCCTATTTGGGACAGACTACAATGAGCAGTTCTTC
TRBJ2-7	TRBD1	TRBV19	CATAHQGEGDEQYF	TGTGCCACCGCCCATCAGGGGGAAGGGGACGAGCAGTACTTC
TRBJ1-2	.	TRBV19	CASSRQVHANYGYTF	TGTGCCAGTAGTAGACAGGTACACGCTAACTATGGCTACACCTTC
TRBJ1-4	.	TRBV5-1	CASSLGSASEKLFF	TGCGCCAGCAGCTTGGGTTCCGCCAGTGAAAAACTGTTTTTT
TRBJ2-7	.	TRBV28	CASSSLYEQYF	TGTGCCAGCAGTTCACTCTACGAGCAGTACTTC
TRBJ2-3	.	TRBV5-1	CASSLGTGVISADTQYF	TGCGCCAGCAGCTTGGGGACGGGAGTCATCTCGGCAGATACGCAGTATTTT
TRBJ2-7	.	TRBV7-2	CASSLAGSSYEQYF	TGTGCCAGCAGCTTAGCGGGGAGCTCCTACGAGCAGTACTTC
TRBJ2-3	TRBD2	TRBV6-4	CASTFGLAGGSTDTQYF	TGTGCCAGCACCTTCGGGCTAGCGGGTGGAAGCACAGATACGCAGTATTTT